One and the same sample provided the 9 T cell receptor beta chains below, sequenced in a study of vaccination effects on CD4 cells after COVID-19. Their specific antigens are unknown. Some clones are missing from TCRdb's copy, which holds only in-frame ones; the method was immunoSEQ multiplex PCR. The table records tens of thousands of clones, approximately 71% of them present only once. The ViraFEST assay expanded antigen-specific CD4+ T cells with viral peptide pools before sequencing. The authors isolated CD4+ T cells after 10 days of culture. Participants each got two BNT162b2 or mRNA-1273 vaccine doses. The sample here was CD4+ T cells from PBMCs cultured with HCoV-NL63 spike peptides, taken after COVID-19 vaccination. These receptors were taken from a human donor who received a COVID-19 vaccine.

The V gene is TRBV5-1, the J gene TRBJ1-5; D remains ambiguous. Germline CDR1 SGHRS, CDR2 YFSETQ. V gave up 0 bases and J gave up 2 bases, with 9 bases separating them. The CDR3 runs 15 residues. CDR3 sequence reads: CASSLAGSGNQPQHF. The CDR3 DNA sequence: TGCGCCAGCAGCTTGGCGGGGAGCGGCAATCAGCCCCAGCATTTT.

The CDR3 sequence is CASSPSLDSPLHF. CDR3 DNA: TGTGCCAGCTCACCTTCGCTAGATTCACCCCTCCACTTT. This chain connects TRBV18 to TRBJ1-6; no firm D call. V lost 3 bases and J lost 8, with 8 bases in between. Germline values: CDR1 KGHSH, CDR2 LQKENI. The CDR3 length is 13 residues.

This chain links TRBV3-1 (or the pseudogene TRBV3-2) with TRBJ2-3; D might be TRBD2 (6 bases). The CDR3 totals 16 residues. Looked up from germline, CDR1 is LGHDT and CDR2 is YNNKEL (reference sequence). V was shortened by 3 bases and J by 0 bases, with 13 bases between the two germline ends. The CDR3 sequence is CASSHRAGVSTDTQYF. DNA for the CDR3: TGTGCCAGCAGCCACCGAGCGGGCGTTAGCACAGATACGCAGTATTTT.

The chain recombines TRBV3-1 (or the pseudogene TRBV3-2) with TRBJ2-7, with a possible D match to TRBD2 (7 bases). The germline gives CDR1 LGHDT, CDR2 YNNKEL (reference sequence). CDR3 length: 15 amino acids. V lost 3 bases, J lost 3 bases, and 15 bases lay in between. CDR3 sequence reads: CASSHVRGGLYEQYF. The CDR3 DNA sequence: TGTGCCAGCAGCCATGTAAGGGGGGGGCTCTACGAGCAGTACTTC.

The chain uses TRBV12-3 or TRBV12-4 and TRBJ2-7; D possibly matches TRBD1 or TRBD2 (6 bases each). V dropped 7 bases and J dropped 3 bases, with 13 bases sitting between them. This CDR3 region has 13 residues. The DNA for the CDR3 is TGTGCCAGCACCCTGGGGGGCGGCTACGAGCAGTACTTC. Encoded protein: CASTLGGGYEQYF.

The rearrangement joins TRBV9 to TRBJ2-1; 8 nucleotides agree with TRBD2. Germline values: CDR1 SGDLS, CDR2 YYNGEE. This CDR3 is 17 amino acids long. V lost 0 bases, J lost 4 bases, and 9 bases stayed unmatched. The DNA of the CDR3 is TGTGCCAGCAGCGTAGAGGGTAGCGGGATGTTTTACAATGAGCAGTTCTTC. Protein: CASSVEGSGMFYNEQFF.

This chain connects TRBV5-1 to TRBJ2-7; 11 bases match TRBD1. V shed 4 bases, J shed 6 bases, and the junction held 9 bases outside the gene matches. CDR3 length: 15 amino acids. The V gene's germline CDR1 is SGHRS and CDR2 YFSETQ. The DNA of the CDR3 is TGCGCCAGCAGCCCCGGGACAGGGGGGATTCCCGAGCAGTACTTC. Translation gives CASSPGTGGIPEQYF.

J is TRBJ2-7 and V is TRBV4-1; 9 bases match TRBD1. With V trimmed by 4 bases and J by 5 bases, 9 bases remained unmatched. Germline loops: CDR1 MGHRA, CDR2 YSYEKL. CDR3 length: 15 residues. CDR3 sequence (DNA): TGCGCCAGCAGCCCCTGGACAGGGGTTAGCAACGAGCAGTACTTC. Translated: CASSPWTGVSNEQYF.

The count of this clone is one. The chain couples TRBV12-3 or TRBV12-4 to TRBJ1-2; D is unclear. The CDR3 covers 12 residues. The V end lost 0 bases, the J end lost 5 bases, and 4 bases lay between the germline ends. The CDR3 sequence: CASSLAYYGYTF. The CDR3 DNA follows: TGTGCCAGCAGTTTAGCTTATTATGGCTACACCTTC.